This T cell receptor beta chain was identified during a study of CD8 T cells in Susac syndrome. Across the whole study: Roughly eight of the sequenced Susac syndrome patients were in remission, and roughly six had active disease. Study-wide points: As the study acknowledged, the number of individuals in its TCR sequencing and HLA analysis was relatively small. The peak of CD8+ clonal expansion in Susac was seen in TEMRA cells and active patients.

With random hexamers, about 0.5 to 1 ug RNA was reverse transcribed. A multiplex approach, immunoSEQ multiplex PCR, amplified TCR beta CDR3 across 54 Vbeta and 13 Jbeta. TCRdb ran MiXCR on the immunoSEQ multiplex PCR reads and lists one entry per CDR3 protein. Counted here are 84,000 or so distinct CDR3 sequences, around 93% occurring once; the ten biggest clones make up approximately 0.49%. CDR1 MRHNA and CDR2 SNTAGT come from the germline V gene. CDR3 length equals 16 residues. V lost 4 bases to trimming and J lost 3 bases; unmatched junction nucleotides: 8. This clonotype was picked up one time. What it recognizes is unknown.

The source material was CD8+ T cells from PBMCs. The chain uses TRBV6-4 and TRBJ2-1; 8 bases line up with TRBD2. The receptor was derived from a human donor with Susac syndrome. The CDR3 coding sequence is TGTGCCAGCAGTGGGATTGGGCGGGGGGACTACAATGAGCAGTTCTTC. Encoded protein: CASSGIGRGDYNEQFF.